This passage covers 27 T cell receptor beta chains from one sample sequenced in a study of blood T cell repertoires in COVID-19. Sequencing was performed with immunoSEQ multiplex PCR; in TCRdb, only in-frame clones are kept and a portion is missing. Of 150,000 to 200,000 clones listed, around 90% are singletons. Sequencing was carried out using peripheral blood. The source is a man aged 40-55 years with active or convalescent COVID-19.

CDR3 bases: TGTGCCAGTAGAAAAGGGACAGACTCTGGAAACACCATATATTTT. Residues: CASRKGTDSGNTIYF. The V and J genes are TRBV19 and TRBJ1-3; 7 bases match TRBD1. V lost 6 bases, J lost 0 bases, and 5 bases stayed unmatched. This CDR3 has 15 amino acids. Germline V gene data show CDR1 as LNHDA and CDR2 as SQIVND (reference sequence).

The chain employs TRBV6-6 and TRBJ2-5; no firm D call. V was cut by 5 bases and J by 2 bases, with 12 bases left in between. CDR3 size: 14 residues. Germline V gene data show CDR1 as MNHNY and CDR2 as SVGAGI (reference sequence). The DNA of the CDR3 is TGTGCCAGCAGTCCACCCGCCAGACAAGAGACCCAGTACTTC. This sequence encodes CASSPPARQETQYF.

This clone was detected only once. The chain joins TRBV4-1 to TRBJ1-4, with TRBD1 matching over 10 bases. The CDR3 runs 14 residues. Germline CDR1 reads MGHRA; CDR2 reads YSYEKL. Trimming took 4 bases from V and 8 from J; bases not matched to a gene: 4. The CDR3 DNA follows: TGCGCCAGCAGCCCAGACAGGGGGCGAGAAAAACTGTTTTTT. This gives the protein CASSPDRGREKLFF.

CDR3 sequence: CASSPTVSYGYTF. For the CDR3, the DNA is TGTGCCAGCAGCCCGACAGTATCCTATGGCTACACCTTC. The V gene is TRBV11-3, the J gene TRBJ1-2; a weak D match, TRBD1 (5 bases). The CDR3 length is 13 residues. Trimming cost V 5 bases and J 4 bases, with 11 bases left between them. The germline gives CDR1 SGHNT, CDR2 YENEEA.

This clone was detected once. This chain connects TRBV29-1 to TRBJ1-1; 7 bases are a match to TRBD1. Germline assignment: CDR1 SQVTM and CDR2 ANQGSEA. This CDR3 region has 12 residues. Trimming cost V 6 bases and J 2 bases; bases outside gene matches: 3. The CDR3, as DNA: TGCAGCGTGGGACAGCTCAACACTGAAGCTTTCTTT. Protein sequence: CSVGQLNTEAFF.

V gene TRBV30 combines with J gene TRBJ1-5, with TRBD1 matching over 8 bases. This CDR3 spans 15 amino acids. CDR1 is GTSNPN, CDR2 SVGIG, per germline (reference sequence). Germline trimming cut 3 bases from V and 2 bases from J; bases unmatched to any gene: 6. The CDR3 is CAWSSGQGGNQPQHF. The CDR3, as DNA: TGTGCCTGGAGCTCCGGACAGGGCGGCAATCAGCCCCAGCATTTT.

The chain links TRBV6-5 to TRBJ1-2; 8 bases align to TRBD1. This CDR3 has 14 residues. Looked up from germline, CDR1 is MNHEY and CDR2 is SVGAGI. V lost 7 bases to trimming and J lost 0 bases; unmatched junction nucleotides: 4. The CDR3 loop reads CASTPGQANYGYTF. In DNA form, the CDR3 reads TGTGCCAGCACCCCGGGACAGGCTAACTATGGCTACACCTTC.

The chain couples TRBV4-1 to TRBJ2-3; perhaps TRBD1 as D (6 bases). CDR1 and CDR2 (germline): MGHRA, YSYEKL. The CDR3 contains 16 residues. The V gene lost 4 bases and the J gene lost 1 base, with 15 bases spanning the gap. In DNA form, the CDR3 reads TGCGCCAGCAGCCCTTCCGACAGGTCCCGCACAGATACGCAGTATTTT. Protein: CASSPSDRSRTDTQYF.

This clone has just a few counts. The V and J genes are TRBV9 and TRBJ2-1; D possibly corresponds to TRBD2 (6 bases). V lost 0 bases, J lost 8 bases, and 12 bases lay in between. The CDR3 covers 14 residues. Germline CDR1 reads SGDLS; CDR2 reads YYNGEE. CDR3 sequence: CASSVGTTLDEQFF. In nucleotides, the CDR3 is TGTGCCAGCAGCGTAGGGACTACACTCGATGAGCAGTTCTTC. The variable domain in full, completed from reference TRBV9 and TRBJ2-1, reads DSGVTQTPKHLITATGQRVTLRCSPRSGDLSVYWYQQSLDQGLQFLIQYYNGEERAKGNILERFSAQQFPDLHSELNLSSLELGDSALYFCASSVGTTLDEQFFGPGTRLTVL.

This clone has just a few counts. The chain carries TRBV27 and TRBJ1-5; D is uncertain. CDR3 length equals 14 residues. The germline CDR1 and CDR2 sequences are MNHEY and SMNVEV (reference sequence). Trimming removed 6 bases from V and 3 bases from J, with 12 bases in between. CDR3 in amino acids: CASRTGNDNQPQHF. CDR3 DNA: TGTGCCAGCAGGACGGGGAACGACAATCAGCCCCAGCATTTT.

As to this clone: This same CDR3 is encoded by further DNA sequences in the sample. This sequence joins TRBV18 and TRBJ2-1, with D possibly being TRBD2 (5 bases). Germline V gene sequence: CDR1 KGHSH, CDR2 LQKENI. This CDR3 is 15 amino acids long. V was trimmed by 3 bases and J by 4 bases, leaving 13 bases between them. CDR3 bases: TGTGCCAGCTCACCTACCGGAGGCACTTACAATGAGCAGTTCTTC. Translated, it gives CASSPTGGTYNEQFF.

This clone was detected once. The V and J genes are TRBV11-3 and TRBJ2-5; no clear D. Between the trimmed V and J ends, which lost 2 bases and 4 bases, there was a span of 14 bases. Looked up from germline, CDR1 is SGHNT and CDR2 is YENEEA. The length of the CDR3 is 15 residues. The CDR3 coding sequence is TGTGCCAGCAGCTTATTATTGGAGCGCGGAGAGACCCAGTACTTC. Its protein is CASSLLLERGETQYF.

CDR3 in DNA: TGTGCCAGCAGCTTAGATCACCAGGGGGACGGGGAGCTGTTTTTT. This translates into CASSLDHQGDGELFF. The chain couples TRBV11-3 to TRBJ2-2; 7 bases match TRBD1. There are 15 residues in the CDR3. Germline V lookup: CDR1 SGHNT, CDR2 YENEEA. With 0 bases clipped from V and 7 bases from J, the junction kept 5 bases outside the gene matches. Supplemented by reference TRBV11-3 and TRBJ2-2, the full variable domain reads EAGVVQSPRYKIIEKKQPVAFWCNPISGHNTLYWYLQNLGQGPELLIRYENEEAVDDSQLPKDRFSAERLKGVDSTLKIQPAELGDSAVYLCASSLDHQGDGELFFGEGSRLTVL.

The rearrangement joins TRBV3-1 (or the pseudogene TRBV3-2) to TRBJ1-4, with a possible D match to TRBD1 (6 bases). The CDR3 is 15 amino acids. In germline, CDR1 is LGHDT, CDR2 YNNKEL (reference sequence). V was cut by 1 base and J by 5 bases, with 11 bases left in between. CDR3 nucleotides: TGTGCCAGCAGCCAAGCGACAGGTAAAAATGAAAAACTGTTTTTT. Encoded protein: CASSQATGKNEKLFF.

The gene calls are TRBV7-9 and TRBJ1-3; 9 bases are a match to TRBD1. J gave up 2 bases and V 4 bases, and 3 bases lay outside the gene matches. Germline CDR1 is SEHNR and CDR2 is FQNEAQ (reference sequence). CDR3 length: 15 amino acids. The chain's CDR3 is CASSSTGGPGNTIYF. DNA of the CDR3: TGTGCCAGCAGCTCAACAGGGGGCCCTGGAAACACCATATATTTT. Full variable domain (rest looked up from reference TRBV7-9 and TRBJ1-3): DTGVSQNPRHKITKRGQNVTFRCDPISEHNRLYWYRQTLGQGPEFLTYFQNEAQLEKSRLLSDRFSAERPKGSFSTLEIQRTEQGDSAMYLCASSSTGGPGNTIYFGEGSWLTVV.

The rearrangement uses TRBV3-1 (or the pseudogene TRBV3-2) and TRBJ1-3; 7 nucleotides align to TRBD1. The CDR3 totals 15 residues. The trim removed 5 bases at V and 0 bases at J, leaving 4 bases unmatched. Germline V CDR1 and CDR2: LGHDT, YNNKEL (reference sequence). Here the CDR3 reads CASSWGTASGNTIYF. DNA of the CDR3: TGTGCCAGCAGCTGGGGGACAGCCTCTGGAAACACCATATATTTT.

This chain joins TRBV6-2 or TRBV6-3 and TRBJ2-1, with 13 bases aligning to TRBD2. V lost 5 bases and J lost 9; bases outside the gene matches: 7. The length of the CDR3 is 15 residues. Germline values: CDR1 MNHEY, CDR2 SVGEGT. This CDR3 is CASSRTSGGEVEQFF. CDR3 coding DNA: TGTGCCAGCAGTCGCACTAGCGGGGGGGAGGTTGAGCAGTTCTTC.

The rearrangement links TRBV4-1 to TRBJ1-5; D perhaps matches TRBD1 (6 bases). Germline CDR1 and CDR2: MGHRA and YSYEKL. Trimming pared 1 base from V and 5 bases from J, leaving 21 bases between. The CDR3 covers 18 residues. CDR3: CASSQALRGKGVDQPQHF. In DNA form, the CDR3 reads TGCGCCAGCAGCCAAGCCCTAAGGGGGAAAGGGGTGGATCAGCCCCAGCATTTT.

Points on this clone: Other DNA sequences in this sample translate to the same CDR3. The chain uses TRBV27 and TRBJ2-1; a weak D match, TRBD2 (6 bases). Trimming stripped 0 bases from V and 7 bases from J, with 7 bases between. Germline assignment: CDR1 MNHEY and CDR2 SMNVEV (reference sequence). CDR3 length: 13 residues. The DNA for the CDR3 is TGTGCCAGCAGTTTATCGGGGGGAAATGAGCAGTTCTTC. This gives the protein CASSLSGGNEQFF.

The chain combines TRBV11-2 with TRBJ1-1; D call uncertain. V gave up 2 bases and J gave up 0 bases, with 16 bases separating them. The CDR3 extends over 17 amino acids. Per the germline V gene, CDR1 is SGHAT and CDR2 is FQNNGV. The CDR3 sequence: CASSLSRVRSMNTEAFF. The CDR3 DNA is TGTGCCAGCAGCTTAAGTCGGGTGAGATCCATGAACACTGAAGCTTTCTTT.

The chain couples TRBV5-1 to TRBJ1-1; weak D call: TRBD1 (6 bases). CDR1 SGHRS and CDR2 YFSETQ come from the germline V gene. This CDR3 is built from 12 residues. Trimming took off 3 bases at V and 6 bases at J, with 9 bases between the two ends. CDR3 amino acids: CASSSDRSEAFF. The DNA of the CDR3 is TGCGCCAGCAGCTCCGACAGGTCTGAAGCTTTCTTT.

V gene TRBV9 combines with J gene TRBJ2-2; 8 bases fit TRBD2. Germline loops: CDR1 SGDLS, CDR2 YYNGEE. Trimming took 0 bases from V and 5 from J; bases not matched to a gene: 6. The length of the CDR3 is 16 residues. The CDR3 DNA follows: TGTGCCAGCAGCGTAGAAAGCCCGGGAGGGACCGGGGAGCTGTTTTTT. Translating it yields CASSVESPGGTGELFF.

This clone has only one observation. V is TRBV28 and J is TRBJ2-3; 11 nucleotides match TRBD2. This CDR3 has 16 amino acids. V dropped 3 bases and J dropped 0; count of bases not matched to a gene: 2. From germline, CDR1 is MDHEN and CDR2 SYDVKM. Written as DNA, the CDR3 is TGTGCCAGCAGTTTCGTAGCGGGGGGGAGCACAGATACGCAGTATTTT. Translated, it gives CASSFVAGGSTDTQYF.

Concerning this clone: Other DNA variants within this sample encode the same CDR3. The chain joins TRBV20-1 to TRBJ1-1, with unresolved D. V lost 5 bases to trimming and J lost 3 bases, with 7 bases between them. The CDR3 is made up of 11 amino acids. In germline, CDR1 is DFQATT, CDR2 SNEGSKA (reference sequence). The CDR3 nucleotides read TGCAGTGCTGGCCGGGACACTGAAGCTTTCTTT. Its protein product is CSAGRDTEAFF.

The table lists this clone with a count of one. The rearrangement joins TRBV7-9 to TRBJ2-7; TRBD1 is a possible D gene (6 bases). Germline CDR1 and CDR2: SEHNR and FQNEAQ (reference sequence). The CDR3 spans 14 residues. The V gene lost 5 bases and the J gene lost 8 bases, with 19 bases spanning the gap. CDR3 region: CASSAGPGELQQYF. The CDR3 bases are TGTGCCAGCAGCGCAGGGCCAGGGGAACTTCAGCAGTACTTC.

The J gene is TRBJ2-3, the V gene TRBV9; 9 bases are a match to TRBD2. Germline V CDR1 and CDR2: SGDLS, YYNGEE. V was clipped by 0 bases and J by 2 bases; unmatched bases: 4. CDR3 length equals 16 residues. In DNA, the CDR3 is TGTGCCAGCAGCGTAGGCGGGGGGGCCTACACAGATACGCAGTATTTT. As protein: CASSVGGGAYTDTQYF.

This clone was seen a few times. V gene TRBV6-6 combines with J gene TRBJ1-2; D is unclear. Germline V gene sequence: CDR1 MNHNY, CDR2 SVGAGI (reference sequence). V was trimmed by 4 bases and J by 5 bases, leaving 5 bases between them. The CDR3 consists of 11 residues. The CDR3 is CASSLEYGYTF. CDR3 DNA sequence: TGTGCCAGCAGTTTGGAGTATGGCTACACCTTC.